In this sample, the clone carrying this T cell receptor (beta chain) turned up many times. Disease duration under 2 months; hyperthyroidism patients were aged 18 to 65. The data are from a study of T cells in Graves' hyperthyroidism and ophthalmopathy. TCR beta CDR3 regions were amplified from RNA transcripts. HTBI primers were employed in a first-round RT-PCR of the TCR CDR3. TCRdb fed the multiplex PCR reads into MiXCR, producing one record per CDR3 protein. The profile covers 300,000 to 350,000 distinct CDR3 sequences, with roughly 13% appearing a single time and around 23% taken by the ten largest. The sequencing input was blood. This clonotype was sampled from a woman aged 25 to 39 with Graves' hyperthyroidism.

In DNA, the CDR3 is TGTGCCAGCAGTGGTGGGGACGGGAATCAGCCCCAGCATTTT. Its translation: CASSGGDGNQPQHF. V and J are TRBV2 and TRBJ1-5; a possible D gene is TRBD1 (5 bases). The CDR3 extends over 14 amino acids. Germline CDR1 is SNHLY and CDR2 is FYNNEI. V lost 4 bases and J 4 bases, leaving 11 bases between the germline ends.